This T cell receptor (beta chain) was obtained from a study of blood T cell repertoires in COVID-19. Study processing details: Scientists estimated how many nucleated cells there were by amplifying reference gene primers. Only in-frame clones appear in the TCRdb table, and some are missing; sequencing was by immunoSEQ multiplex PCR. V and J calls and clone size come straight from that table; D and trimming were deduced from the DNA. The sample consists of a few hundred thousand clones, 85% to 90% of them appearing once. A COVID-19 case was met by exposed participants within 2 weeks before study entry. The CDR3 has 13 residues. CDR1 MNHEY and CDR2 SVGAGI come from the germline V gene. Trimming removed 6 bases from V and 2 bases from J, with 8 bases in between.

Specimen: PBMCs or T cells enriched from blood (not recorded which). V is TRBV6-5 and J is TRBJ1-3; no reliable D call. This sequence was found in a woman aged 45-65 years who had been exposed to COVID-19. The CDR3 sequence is CASRPTAGNTIYF. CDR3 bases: TGTGCCAGCAGACCTACAGCTGGAAACACCATATATTTT.